These 28 T cell receptor beta chains were all obtained from the same sample, sequenced in a study of blood T cell repertoires in COVID-19. Method: immunoSEQ multiplex PCR; TCRdb's copy keeps in-frame clones and lacks some. The sample holds 300,000 to 400,000 clones, around nine tenths seen once. The specimen was PBMCs or T cells enriched from blood (not recorded which). Every receptor here comes from a woman aged 18-29 years who had recovered from COVID-19.

The V and J genes are TRBV19 and TRBJ2-3, with a tentative D call TRBD2 (6 bases). The CDR3 has 15 amino acids. The V gene's germline CDR1 is LNHDA and CDR2 SQIVND (reference sequence). V was trimmed by 5 bases and J by 6 bases, leaving 18 bases between them. CDR3 region: CASSSTRRRWDTQYF. DNA for the CDR3: TGTGCCAGTAGTTCGACTAGAAGGAGGTGGGATACGCAGTATTTT.

This clone was detected only once. The rearrangement links TRBV7-9 to TRBJ2-5, with 8 bases fitting TRBD1. The V segment lost 6 bases and the J segment 7 bases; nucleotides outside the gene matches: 22. The CDR3 contains 18 residues. CDR1 and CDR2 (germline): SEHNR, FQNEAQ (reference sequence). CDR3 in DNA: TGTGCCAGCAGTCGCCCCCCTATCTGGACAGGGATGGGAACGACCCAGTACTTC. This encodes CASSRPPIWTGMGTTQYF.

The chain employs TRBV7-9 and TRBJ2-7; TRBD1 might be the D (6 bases). The germline gives CDR1 SEHNR, CDR2 FQNEAQ (reference sequence). This CDR3 comprises 14 residues. Trimming stripped 1 base from V and 0 bases from J, with 7 bases between. CDR3 region: CASSLGGLSYEQYF. CDR3 coding DNA: TGTGCCAGCAGCTTAGGGGGGCTCTCCTACGAGCAGTACTTC.

The gene calls are TRBV9 and TRBJ2-7; D is possibly TRBD2 (5 bases). V was clipped by 0 bases and J by 7 bases, with 11 bases between them. This CDR3 region has 13 residues. Germline loops: CDR1 SGDLS, CDR2 YYNGEE. The chain's CDR3 is CASSVGTPGEQYF. CDR3 coding DNA: TGTGCCAGCAGCGTAGGTACTCCGGGGGAGCAGTACTTC.

This rearrangement joins TRBV28 to TRBJ1-2; D possibly corresponds to TRBD1 (5 bases). Germline CDR1 MDHEN, CDR2 SYDVKM. The CDR3 consists of 14 residues. Trimming shortened V by 7 bases and J by 8 bases, and 20 bases separated the two germline ends. The CDR3 DNA sequence: TGTGCCAGCACTGCCGAGGACACCTTTAGCGGCTACACCTTC. Protein product: CASTAEDTFSGYTF.

V gene TRBV5-4 combines with J gene TRBJ2-7; D not certain. The CDR3 is 14 residues long. V was cut by 1 base and J by 2 bases, with 10 bases left in between. CDR1 is SGHNT, CDR2 YYREEE, per germline (reference sequence). The CDR3 loop is CASSLLGRTYEQYF. The CDR3 coding sequence is TGTGCCAGCAGCTTGTTGGGCCGTACCTACGAGCAGTACTTC.

The DNA for the CDR3 is TGTGCCAGCAGCTTGGTACGGGGTGTGGGTAATTCACCCCTCCACTTT. Amino acid sequence: CASSLVRGVGNSPLHF. The chain recombines TRBV5-6 with TRBJ1-6; D gene uncertain. Germline V gene lookup returns CDR1 SGHDT and CDR2 YYEEEE. The V end lost 0 bases, the J end lost 6 bases, and 13 bases lay between the germline ends. This CDR3 contains 16 residues.

This clone was seen a single time. The rearrangement joins TRBV19 to TRBJ1-1; the match to TRBD1 covers 9 bases. Germline V gene lookup returns CDR1 LNHDA and CDR2 SQIVND (reference sequence). The CDR3 is made up of 14 amino acids. After removal of 7 bases from V and 5 bases from J, the junction contained 8 bases not matched to a gene. CDR3 sequence reads: CASIIGQGWTEAFF. The CDR3 region has the DNA TGTGCCAGTATCATAGGACAGGGGTGGACTGAAGCTTTCTTT.

The chain uses TRBV5-5 and TRBJ1-5; D is perhaps TRBD1 (5 bases). V dropped 4 bases and J dropped 0 bases, with 11 bases sitting between them. The CDR3 extends over 15 amino acids. CDR1 and CDR2 from the germline V gene are SGHKS and YYEKEE (reference sequence). The CDR3 DNA sequence: TGTGCCAGCAGCCTAGGACATTATAGCAATCAGCCCCAGCATTTT. Its translation is CASSLGHYSNQPQHF.

This clone was recorded only once. This chain connects TRBV30 to TRBJ1-2, with TRBD1 as a possible D gene (5 bases). V lost 3 bases and J lost 0, with 20 bases in between. Germline lookup yields CDR1 GTSNPN and CDR2 SVGIG (reference sequence). The CDR3 is 17 amino acids. CDR3 amino acids: CAWRGGMSRRANYGYTF. CDR3 in DNA: TGTGCCTGGAGAGGTGGGATGTCGCGCAGGGCTAACTATGGCTACACCTTC.

A single count supports this clone. This sequence joins TRBV5-8 and TRBJ1-1, with D perhaps TRBD1 (5 bases). The germline CDR1 and CDR2 sequences are SGHTS and YDEGEE. The CDR3 has 12 residues. V lost 3 bases and J 9 bases, leaving 12 bases between the germline ends. The CDR3, as DNA: TGTGCCAGCAGCTCCCCTGGGGGGAAAGCTTTCTTT. This encodes CASSSPGGKAFF.

This rearrangement joins TRBV5-1 to TRBJ2-7, with 7 bases aligning to TRBD1. The J segment lost 2 bases and the V segment lost 4 bases, leaving 3 bases of the junction unmatched. Germline CDR1 reads SGHRS; CDR2 reads YFSETQ. The CDR3 length is 13 residues. This CDR3 is CASSLTGAYEQYF. In DNA, the CDR3 is TGCGCCAGCAGCCTCACAGGGGCCTACGAGCAGTACTTC.

The chain recombines TRBV4-1 with TRBJ2-1; D gene ambiguous. V dropped 7 bases and J dropped 0 bases, with 16 bases sitting between them. Per the germline V gene, CDR1 is MGHRA and CDR2 is YSYEKL. The length of the CDR3 is 16 residues. The CDR3 here is CASNTPGSSSYNEQFF. CDR3 nucleotides: TGCGCCAGCAACACACCAGGCAGTAGCTCCTACAATGAGCAGTTCTTC.

V gene TRBV15 combines with J gene TRBJ2-7; TRBD2 is a possible D gene (7 bases). Trimming took off 0 bases at V and 3 bases at J, with 15 bases between the two ends. The CDR3 extends over 16 amino acids. Germline CDR1 is LNHNV and CDR2 is YYDKDF (reference sequence). Written as DNA, the CDR3 is TGTGCCACCAGCAGAGATAGGGGGGGCTCCCTCTACGAGCAGTACTTC. Protein sequence: CATSRDRGGSLYEQYF.

This chain joins TRBV19 and TRBJ2-5; possibly TRBD1 for D (6 bases). This CDR3 has 19 amino acids. Trimming removed 5 bases at V and 0 bases at J, with 25 bases between. Germline CDR1 and CDR2: LNHDA and SQIVND (reference sequence). The CDR3 DNA reads as TGTGCCAGTAGTGGGCAGACAGGCGTCCCATATTCGTACCAAGAGACCCAGTACTTC. The encoded protein is CASSGQTGVPYSYQETQYF.

This chain links TRBV27 with TRBJ2-7; TRBD1 matches at 7 bases. Trimming removed 5 bases from V and 4 bases from J; junction bases left unmatched: 11. Germline CDR1 is MNHEY and CDR2 is SMNVEV (reference sequence). The CDR3 sequence is 15 residues long. The CDR3, as DNA: TGTGCCAGCAGTCCAGGACAGGCCCCAGAGTACGAGCAGTACTTC. Translated, it gives CASSPGQAPEYEQYF.

This sequence joins TRBV29-1 and TRBJ1-2; D unresolved. V was trimmed by 7 bases and J by 1 base, leaving 19 bases between them. Germline V gives CDR1 SQVTM, CDR2 ANQGSEA. The CDR3 has 15 residues. The CDR3 bases are TGCAGCGCCTCGGATTTCCCCGCGGGTAACTATGGCTACACCTTC. It encodes CSASDFPAGNYGYTF.

V usage is TRBV4-1 and J usage is TRBJ1-5, with 10 bases fitting TRBD1. After removal of 2 bases from V and 4 bases from J, the junction contained 2 bases not matched to a gene. Germline lookup yields CDR1 MGHRA and CDR2 YSYEKL. The CDR3 is made up of 15 amino acids. CDR3: CASSQRQGANQPQHF. CDR3 nucleotide sequence: TGCGCCAGCAGCCAAAGACAGGGGGCGAATCAGCCCCAGCATTTT.

In DNA, the CDR3 is TGCGCCAGCAGCTTGGTACAGGCTGGAACTGAAGCTTTCTTT. Its translation is CASSLVQAGTEAFF. This sequence joins TRBV5-1 and TRBJ1-1; maybe TRBD1 (5 bases). CDR1 and CDR2 (germline): SGHRS, YFSETQ. The germline V and J ends were trimmed by 0 bases and 5 bases, with 11 bases remaining between them. CDR3 size: 14 residues. Full variable domain (remainder filled in from reference TRBV5-1 and TRBJ1-1): KAGVTQTPRYLIKTRGQQVTLSCSPISGHRSVSWYQQTPGQGLQFLFEYFSETQRNKGNFPGRFSGRQFSNSRSEMNVSTLELGDSALYLCASSLVQAGTEAFFGQGTRLTVV.

The V gene is TRBV19, the J gene TRBJ1-2; D perhaps matches TRBD1 (5 bases). This CDR3 is 11 amino acids long. Germline V gene data show CDR1 as LNHDA and CDR2 as SQIVND (reference sequence). The ends were cut back, 7 bases at V and 7 bases at J, with 10 bases in the middle. CDR3 nucleotide sequence: TGTGCCAGTATGGGGGGAGGTGGCTACACCTTC. Amino acid sequence: CASMGGGGYTF. The full variable domain, completed using reference TRBV19 and TRBJ1-2, is DGGITQSPKYLFRKEGQNVTLSCEQNLNHDAMYWYRQDPGQGLRLIYYSQIVNDFQKGDIAEGYSVSREKKESFPLTVTSAQKNPTAFYLCASMGGGGYTFGSGTRLTVV.

This clone has just one count. V gene TRBV2 combines with J gene TRBJ2-4; 8 nucleotides match TRBD2. Germline V gives CDR1 SNHLY, CDR2 FYNNEI. V was pared by 3 bases and J by 5 bases, with 6 bases of the junction left unmatched. This CDR3 region has 15 residues. The chain's CDR3 is CASSEAGGLQNIQYF. The CDR3 DNA reads TGTGCCAGCAGTGAGGCGGGGGGCCTCCAAAACATTCAGTACTTC.

The rearrangement links TRBV5-1 to TRBJ2-5, with a possible D match to TRBD2 (6 bases). Per the germline V gene, CDR1 is SGHRS and CDR2 is YFSETQ. The CDR3 runs to 15 residues. V gave up 2 bases and J gave up 0 bases, with 11 bases separating them. CDR3 protein: CASSLTPGDQETQYF. In nucleotides, the CDR3 is TGCGCCAGCAGCTTAACTCCGGGAGACCAAGAGACCCAGTACTTC.

The chain uses TRBV3-1 (or the pseudogene TRBV3-2) and TRBJ1-1, with D tentatively TRBD1 (6 bases). Germline V gene lookup returns CDR1 LGHDT and CDR2 YNNKEL (reference sequence). There are 15 residues in the CDR3. V was trimmed by 5 bases and J by 4 bases, leaving 17 bases between them. The CDR3 region is CASSGPQGLSTEAFF. The CDR3 nucleotides read TGTGCCAGCAGCGGCCCCCAGGGGTTGAGCACTGAAGCTTTCTTT.

The CDR3 loop is CASSQVSRDEQYF. CDR3 in DNA: TGTGCCAGCAGCCAAGTTTCCAGGGACGAGCAGTACTTC. The gene calls are TRBV3-1 (or the pseudogene TRBV3-2) and TRBJ2-7, with D maybe TRBD1 (5 bases). CDR3 length equals 13 residues. With 1 base removed from V and 5 bases from J, the gap between germline ends came to 9 bases. Germline V gene sequence: CDR1 LGHDT, CDR2 YNNKEL (reference sequence).

This chain links TRBV7-9 with TRBJ1-2; TRBD1 aligns across 11 bases. The germline V gene has CDR1 SEHNR and CDR2 FQNEAQ (reference sequence). Germline trimming cut 4 bases from V and 7 bases from J; bases unmatched to any gene: 11. There are 16 residues in the CDR3. Here the CDR3 DNA reads TGTGCCAGCAGCTCCAATTTGGACAGGGGGCGAATTGGCTACACCTTC. The encoded protein is CASSSNLDRGRIGYTF.

The V gene is TRBV28, the J gene TRBJ2-1; 14 bases map to TRBD2. With 5 bases clipped from V and 0 bases from J, the junction kept 15 bases outside the gene matches. The germline V gene has CDR1 MDHEN and CDR2 SYDVKM. The CDR3 sequence is 21 residues long. CDR3 residues: CASSHLIGLAGGISSYNEQFF. DNA for the CDR3: TGTGCCAGCAGTCACCTCATAGGACTAGCGGGGGGTATTAGCTCCTACAATGAGCAGTTCTTC.

The chain recombines TRBV7-9 with TRBJ1-1, with TRBD1 as a possible D gene (6 bases). The germline CDR1 and CDR2 sequences are SEHNR and FQNEAQ (reference sequence). Trimming left V 3 bases short and J 1 base short, with 12 bases between. This CDR3 region has 15 residues. Here the CDR3 reads CASSFWDTANTEAFF. The CDR3, as DNA: TGTGCCAGCAGCTTCTGGGACACCGCGAACACTGAAGCTTTCTTT. Filled out from reference TRBV7-9 and TRBJ1-1, the complete variable domain reads DTGVSQNPRHKITKRGQNVTFRCDPISEHNRLYWYRQTLGQGPEFLTYFQNEAQLEKSRLLSDRFSAERPKGSFSTLEIQRTEQGDSAMYLCASSFWDTANTEAFFGQGTRLTVV.

The chain has TRBV2 and TRBJ2-1, with 9 bases aligning to TRBD2. This CDR3 comprises 13 residues. The V and J ends lost 4 bases and 6 bases, in that order; junction bases with no gene match: 1. Germline-derived CDR1 and CDR2 are SNHLY and FYNNEI. In nucleotides, the CDR3 is TGTGCCAGCAGTGGCGGGGGGGTCAATGAGCAGTTCTTC. It is translated as CASSGGGVNEQFF.